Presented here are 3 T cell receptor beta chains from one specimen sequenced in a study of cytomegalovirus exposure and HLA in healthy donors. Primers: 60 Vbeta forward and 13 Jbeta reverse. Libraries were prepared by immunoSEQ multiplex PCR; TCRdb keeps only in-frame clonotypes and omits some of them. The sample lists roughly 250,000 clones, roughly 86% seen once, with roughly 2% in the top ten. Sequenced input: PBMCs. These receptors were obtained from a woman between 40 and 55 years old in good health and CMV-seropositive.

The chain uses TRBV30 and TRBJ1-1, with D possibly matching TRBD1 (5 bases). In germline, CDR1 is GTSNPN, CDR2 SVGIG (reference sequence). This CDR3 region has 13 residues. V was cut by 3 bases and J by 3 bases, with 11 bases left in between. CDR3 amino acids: CAWRTQGHTEAFF. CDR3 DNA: TGTGCCTGGAGGACCCAGGGTCACACTGAAGCTTTCTTT.

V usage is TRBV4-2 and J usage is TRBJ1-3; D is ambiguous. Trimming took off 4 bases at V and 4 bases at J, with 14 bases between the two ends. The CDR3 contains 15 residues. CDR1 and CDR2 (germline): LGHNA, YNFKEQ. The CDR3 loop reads CASSLLGGLGNTIYF. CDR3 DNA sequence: TGTGCCAGCAGCCTCTTGGGAGGGTTGGGAAACACCATATATTTT.

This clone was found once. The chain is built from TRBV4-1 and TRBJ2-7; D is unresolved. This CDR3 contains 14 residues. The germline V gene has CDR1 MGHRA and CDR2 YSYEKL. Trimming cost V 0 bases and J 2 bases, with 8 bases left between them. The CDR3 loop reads CASSQEARTYEQYF. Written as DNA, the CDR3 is TGCGCCAGCAGCCAAGAGGCCAGGACCTACGAGCAGTACTTC.